A single sample gave rise to the 16 T cell receptor beta chains below, sequenced in a study of blood T cell repertoires in COVID-19. Profiled with immunoSEQ multiplex PCR; TCRdb holds only in-frame clones, not every one. Here the sample spans roughly 250,000 clones, about 80% being singletons. Source material: peripheral blood. Receptors were obtained from a human donor in a cohort sampled during active COVID-19.

The V and J genes are TRBV15 and TRBJ1-2, with D perhaps matching TRBD1 (6 bases). Germline loops: CDR1 LNHNV, CDR2 YYDKDF (reference sequence). CDR3 length: 14 amino acids. Trimming took off 3 bases at V and 4 bases at J, with 12 bases between the two ends. The CDR3 DNA sequence: TGTGCCACCAGCAGCGGCAGGGGTTCCTATGGCTACACCTTC. This sequence encodes CATSSGRGSYGYTF.

The V and J genes are TRBV7-2 and TRBJ1-4; the D is unclear. CDR3 length equals 15 residues. Trimming removed 1 base from V and 7 bases from J, with 13 bases in between. CDR1 and CDR2 (germline): SGHTA, FQGNSA. CDR3 sequence: CASSLDRTASEKLFF. The CDR3 DNA sequence: TGTGCCAGCAGCTTAGACCGTACAGCAAGTGAAAAACTGTTTTTT. The variable domain in full, completed from reference TRBV7-2 and TRBJ1-4, reads GAGVSQSPSNKVTEKGKDVELRCDPISGHTALYWYRQSLGQGLEFLIYFQGNSAPDKSGLPSDRFSAERTGGSVSTLTIQRTQQEDSAVYLCASSLDRTASEKLFFGSGTQLSVL.

J is TRBJ2-7 and V is TRBV20-1, with TRBD2 as a possible D gene (6 bases). The germline V gene encodes CDR1 DFQATT and CDR2 SNEGSKA (reference sequence). The length of the CDR3 is 11 residues. V lost 0 bases, J lost 7 bases, and 7 bases lay in between. The CDR3 coding sequence is TGCAGTGCTAGAGATCTAGCGGAGCAGTACTTC. Amino acids: CSARDLAEQYF.

V is TRBV6-5 and J is TRBJ2-1; D is possibly TRBD1 (6 bases). The V end was cut by 10 bases, the J end by 6 bases, with 19 bases between. In germline, CDR1 is MNHEY, CDR2 SVGAGI. This CDR3 region has 14 residues. The CDR3 DNA follows: TGTGCCACCCAAGACAGGTTAAAGGGCAATGAGCAGTTCTTC. Translating it yields CATQDRLKGNEQFF.

The chain is built from TRBV3-1 (or the pseudogene TRBV3-2) and TRBJ2-5; 7 nucleotides match TRBD2. Germline V gives CDR1 LGHDT, CDR2 YNNKEL (reference sequence). Trimming cost V 2 bases and J 5 bases; bases outside gene matches: 5. This CDR3 contains 14 residues. The CDR3 region has the DNA TGTGCCAGCAGCCAAAGGCAGGGAGGGGAGACCCAGTACTTC. Residues: CASSQRQGGETQYF.

This clone was counted only a few times. The chain has TRBV6-5 and TRBJ2-3, with 7 bases aligning to TRBD2. Losses at the gene ends were 0 bases for V and 0 bases for J; bases not matched to a gene: 3. CDR1 is MNHEY, CDR2 SVGAGI, per germline. The CDR3 sequence is 16 residues long. For the CDR3, the DNA is TGTGCCAGCAGTTACTCCGGGACTACTAGCACAGATACGCAGTATTTT. Encoded protein: CASSYSGTTSTDTQYF.

The chain uses TRBV4-2 and TRBJ1-2; TRBD1 matches at 8 bases. The CDR3 is 14 amino acids. Germline CDR1 is LGHNA and CDR2 is YNFKEQ. J lost 4 bases, V lost 0 bases, and 1 base had no gene match. The CDR3 DNA reads TGTGCCAGCAGCCAAGAGGGACAGGCCTATGGCTACACCTTC. This gives the protein CASSQEGQAYGYTF.

The chain combines TRBV18 with TRBJ1-5; D perhaps matches TRBD1 (6 bases). Between the trimmed V and J ends, which lost 6 bases and 4 bases, there was a span of 10 bases. This CDR3 contains 13 residues. Germline values: CDR1 KGHSH, CDR2 LQKENI. The CDR3 spells CASSLDRNQPQHF. In DNA, the CDR3 is TGTGCCAGCTCCCTCGACAGGAATCAGCCCCAGCATTTT.

V gene TRBV6-2 or TRBV6-3 combines with J gene TRBJ2-2; 7 positions agree with TRBD1. Germline V gene data show CDR1 as MNHEY and CDR2 as SVGEGT. This CDR3 contains 17 residues. J gave up 0 bases and V 4 bases, and 8 bases lay outside the gene matches. The CDR3 nucleotides are TGTGCCAGCAGTTCGACCCGACAGGGCACGAACACCGGGGAGCTGTTTTTT. It is translated as CASSSTRQGTNTGELFF.

This clone was seen ten or more times. The gene calls are TRBV13 and TRBJ2-4; D remains unclear. The CDR3 is 15 residues long. Trimming cost V 5 bases and J 0 bases, with 11 bases left between them. Germline V gives CDR1 PRHDT, CDR2 FYEKMQ (reference sequence). CDR3 DNA sequence: TGTGCCAGCAGCCGATCGGGTCTAGCCAAAAACATTCAGTACTTC. Protein product: CASSRSGLAKNIQYF.

The chain is built from TRBV2 and TRBJ2-5, with 7 bases aligning to TRBD1. The CDR3 contains 12 residues. Germline V lookup: CDR1 SNHLY, CDR2 FYNNEI. The junction had 5 bases not matched to a gene; V was cut back by 6 bases and J by 7 bases. This CDR3 is CASRDRSGTQYF. DNA for the CDR3: TGTGCCAGCAGGGACAGGAGTGGGACCCAGTACTTC.

The rearrangement uses TRBV5-4 and TRBJ2-1; 7 bases are shared with TRBD2. Per germline, CDR1 SGHNT and CDR2 YYREEE (reference sequence). V was clipped by 1 base and J by 6 bases; unmatched bases: 7. This CDR3 spans 15 amino acids. The CDR3: CASSLPGGPGNEQFF. CDR3 bases: TGTGCCAGCAGCTTGCCGGGGGGACCGGGCAATGAGCAGTTCTTC. The full variable domain, rest sourced from reference TRBV5-4 and TRBJ2-1, is ETGVTQSPTHLIKTRGQQVTLRCSSQSGHNTVSWYQQALGQGPQFIFQYYREEENGRGNFPPRFSGLQFPNYSSELNVNALELDDSALYLCASSLPGGPGNEQFFGPGTRLTVL.

V and J are TRBV6-1 and TRBJ1-4, with unresolved D. There are 16 residues in the CDR3. CDR1 is MNHNS, CDR2 SASEGT, per germline. V was trimmed by 0 bases and J by 7 bases, leaving 15 bases between them. The CDR3: CASSEAGRSTGEKLFF. The DNA of the CDR3 is TGTGCCAGCAGTGAAGCAGGGAGGTCGACGGGTGAAAAACTGTTTTTT.

The gene calls are TRBV6-7 and TRBJ1-5; D may be TRBD1 (6 bases). TRBV6-7 is an ORF; its function is uncertain. V lost 5 bases to trimming and J lost 4 bases, with 21 bases between them. This CDR3 spans 17 amino acids. The CDR3 nucleotides read TGTGCCAGCAGTCCCAGGGGTCCCAACCTTGGGAATCAGCCCCAGCATTTT. Its protein is CASSPRGPNLGNQPQHF.

This clone was counted once. The chain employs TRBV11-2 and TRBJ2-7; D is uncertain. This CDR3 is built from 15 residues. With 1 base removed from V and 2 bases from J, the gap between germline ends came to 12 bases. Germline V gene data show CDR1 as SGHAT and CDR2 as FQNNGV. The CDR3 region has the DNA TGTGCCAGCAGCTTAGGGCAGGCGAAAACCTACGAGCAGTACTTC. Translation: CASSLGQAKTYEQYF.

The V call is TRBV15, the J call TRBJ2-1, with D possibly matching TRBD2 (6 bases). The CDR3 spans 17 residues. Trimming stripped 5 bases from V and 2 bases from J, with 19 bases between. CDR1 and CDR2 (germline): LNHNV, YYDKDF (reference sequence). The CDR3 bases are TGTGCCACCAGCCGGGGTAGCCTAGCGCGAGCCTACAATGAGCAGTTCTTC. As protein: CATSRGSLARAYNEQFF.